The clone carrying this T cell receptor (beta chain) was seen a handful of times. Additional DNA sequences in this sample encode the identical CDR3. The sample originates from a study of blood T cell repertoires in COVID-19. Whole-study context: The study drew acute and convalescent COVID-19 samples from the United States, Italy and Spain. In each case, the material was cDNA or gDNA derived from T cells, B-cell-depleted T cells, or PBMCs.

Methods used by the authors: Amplification of reference gene primers was used by the study to estimate nucleated cell counts. Profiled with immunoSEQ multiplex PCR; TCRdb holds only in-frame clones, not every one. The V and J calls and the clone size are those of that table, but D and trimming were determined from the DNA. Among more than 95,000 clones listed, roughly 91% were seen once. The CDR3 totals 14 residues. Germline V gene sequence: CDR1 SGHRS, CDR2 YFSETQ. Germline trimming cut 4 bases from V and 6 bases from J; bases unmatched to any gene: 4. This TCR was sampled from a human donor in a cohort sampled during active COVID-19. The sequenced sample was peripheral blood. This chain uses TRBV5-1 with TRBJ1-6, with 7 bases matching TRBD1. DNA of the CDR3: TGCGCCAGCAGCCTGGGACAGTCTAATTCACCCCTCCACTTT. This sequence encodes CASSLGQSNSPLHF.